This T cell receptor (beta chain) was observed in a study of T cell responses to AZD1222 COVID-19 vaccine. Overall study results and limits: Spike-specific TCR breadth and depth went up after people got two AZD1222 doses. Clonal diversity was possibly underestimated; the donors were predominantly white British and more often female. Per reports, nearly half of all spike-specific TCRs target regions that are unmutated in variants. Seropositive status at baseline applied to only a handful of AZD1222 recipients.

Sequenced by immunoSEQ multiplex PCR; TCRdb stores in-frame clones only, minus some. Of under 150,000 clones in the sample, 80% to 90% were seen once. Trimming removed 1 base from V and 1 base from J, with 8 bases in between. Per the germline V gene, CDR1 is SGHRS and CDR2 is YFSETQ. This CDR3 has 14 amino acids. With respect to this clone: Antigen unknown.

The sequence was obtained from an adult in good health. The specimen was peripheral blood, collected on day 0 of AZD1222 vaccination. The J gene is TRBJ2-5, the V gene TRBV5-1; D may be TRBD1 (5 bases). The CDR3 here is CASSLQGPQETQYF. Written as DNA, the CDR3 is TGCGCCAGCAGCTTGCAGGGCCCCCAAGAGACCCAGTACTTC.